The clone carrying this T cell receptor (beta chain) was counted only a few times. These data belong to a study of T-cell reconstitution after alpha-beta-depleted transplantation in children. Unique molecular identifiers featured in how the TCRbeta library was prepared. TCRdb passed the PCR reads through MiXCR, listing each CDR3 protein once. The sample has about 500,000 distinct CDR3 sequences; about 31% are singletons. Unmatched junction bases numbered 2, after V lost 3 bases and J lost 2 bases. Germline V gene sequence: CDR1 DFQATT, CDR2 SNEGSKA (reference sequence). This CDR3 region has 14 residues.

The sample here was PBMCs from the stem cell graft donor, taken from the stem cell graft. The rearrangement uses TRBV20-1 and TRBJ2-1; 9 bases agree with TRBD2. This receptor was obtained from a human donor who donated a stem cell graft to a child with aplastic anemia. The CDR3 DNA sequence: TGCAGTGCTAGGAGGACTAGCGCCTACAATGAGCAGTTCTTC. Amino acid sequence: CSARRTSAYNEQFF.